This T cell receptor beta chain was identified in a study of sequential checkpoint blockade in melanoma. Clones were read by immunoSEQ multiplex PCR, and TCRdb kept only the in-frame ones, dropping some. Among about 27,000 clones listed, 70% to 80% were seen once. The CDR3 extends over 13 amino acids. Trimming took off 3 bases at V and 5 bases at J, with 8 bases between the two ends. CDR1 LNHDA and CDR2 SQIVND come from the germline V gene (reference sequence). The treatment denotes: randomized to nivolumab then ipilimumab (arm A) or the reverse (arm B). DNA-damaging chemotherapy had not been given to any patient beforehand.

J is TRBJ2-1 and V is TRBV19; D unclear. The clonotype comes from a human donor with melanoma. The sample consisted of CD8+ T cells sorted from blood (inferred from file names), taken from a patient given nivolumab and ipilimumab in sequence. DNA of the CDR3: TGTGCCAGTAGTATCATCCTAGACAATGAGCAGTTCTTC. This gives the protein CASSIILDNEQFF.